This T cell receptor (beta chain) was identified in a study of beta chain features in type 1 diabetes. Researchers reported sorting CD4+ naive, central memory, regulatory and stem cell-like memory cells via CD45RO/CCR7/CD25/CD127/CD95/CD27. Study results and caveats: Individuals with type 1 diabetes displayed fewer insertions and more deletions at VDJ junctions. Any HLA effect on TCRB rearrangement was left unresolved by small sub-analyses. Researchers cautioned that cDNA sequencing could over-represent cells with high TCR expression.

This clone has a handful of counts. What it recognizes is unknown. J gave up 3 bases and V 4 bases, and 7 bases lay outside the gene matches. The CDR3 length is 15 residues. CDR1 and CDR2 (germline): MNHEY, SVGAGI. As every portion of the isolated RNA was reverse transcribed, the sequencing read expressed TCRB transcripts. TCRdb's table, derived via immunoSEQ multiplex PCR, lists solely in-frame clones and lacks some. The sample yields 430,000 or so clones, 11% seen once. This clonotype originated in a woman aged 18-29 years in good health. Sequences were obtained from naive CD4+ T cells from blood. The V gene is TRBV6-5, the J gene TRBJ2-5, with TRBD1 matching 8 bases. CDR3 nucleotide sequence: TGTGCCAGCAGTTTTTCAGGGGGCGTCGAAGAGACCCAGTACTTC. Protein sequence: CASSFSGGVEETQYF.